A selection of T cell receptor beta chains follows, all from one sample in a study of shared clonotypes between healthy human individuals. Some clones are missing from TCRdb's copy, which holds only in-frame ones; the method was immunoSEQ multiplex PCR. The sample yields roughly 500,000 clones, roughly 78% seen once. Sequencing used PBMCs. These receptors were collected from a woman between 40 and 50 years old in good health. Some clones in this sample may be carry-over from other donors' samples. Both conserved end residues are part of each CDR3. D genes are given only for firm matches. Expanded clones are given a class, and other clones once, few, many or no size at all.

TGTGCCAGCAGGCGGGACAGCGGCCAAGAGACCCAGTACTTC,CASRRDSGQETQYF,TRBV6-5,TRBJ2-5,-,-
TGTGCCAGCATGGAACAGATGGCAAACATTCAGTACTTC,CASMEQMANIQYF,TRBV2,TRBJ2-4,-,-
TGTGCCACCGGGAGCTCTGGGGCCAACGTCCTGACTTTC,CATGSSGANVLTF,TRBV6-6,TRBJ2-6,-,few
TGTGCCAGCAGCCTTACAGGGGCCCACACTGAAGCTTTCTTT,CASSLTGAHTEAFF,TRBV2,TRBJ1-1,TRBD1,-
TGTGCCAGCAGGGCGACTAGCGGGAGTCCCTACAATGAGCAGTTCTTC,CASRATSGSPYNEQFF,TRBV2,TRBJ2-1,TRBD2,once
TGTGCCAGCAGCTTGGCCCCCAGACAGAGACTGTTTTTT,CASSLAPRQRLFF,TRBV5-5,TRBJ1-4,-,few
TGTGCCAGCTCACCCGGACAGGGGGATTCACCCCTCCACTTT,CASSPGQGDSPLHF,TRBV18,TRBJ1-6,TRBD1,-
TGTGCCAGCCCACGGGACAGCAACACCGGGGAGCTGTTTTTT,CASPRDSNTGELFF,TRBV18,TRBJ2-2,TRBD1,-
TGCGCCAGCAGCCAGGTACAGGGAGAGCGGAATGAAAAACTGTTTTTT,CASSQVQGERNEKLFF,TRBV4-1,TRBJ1-4,-,-
TGTGCCAGCAGTTACTCGGAGGGGACCGGGGAGCTGTTTTTT,CASSYSEGTGELFF,TRBV6-5,TRBJ2-2,-,many
TGTGCCAGTAGTGGGACAGGCGGGGGCTATGGCTACACCTTC,CASSGTGGGYGYTF,TRBV19,TRBJ1-2,TRBD1,-
TGTGCCAGCAGCAGGGGCGTAAGGCGGGGCGAGCAGTACTTC,CASSRGVRRGEQYF,TRBV14,TRBJ2-7,-,few
TGCGCCAGCAGTCACCACCGGAGGACCGGGGAGCTGTTTTTT,CASSHHRRTGELFF,TRBV23-1,TRBJ2-2,-,-
TGTGCCAGCAGCACCCCAGGACAGGGGGCATCCTACGAGCAGTACTTC,CASSTPGQGASYEQYF,TRBV7-3,TRBJ2-7,TRBD1,once
TGTGCCAGCAGCTTTTGGACAGGGGGGATGAACACTGAAGCTTTCTTT,CASSFWTGGMNTEAFF,TRBV7-9,TRBJ1-1,TRBD1,-
TGTGCCAGCAGCAGGACAGGGGGAGATTCACCCCTCCACTTT,CASSRTGGDSPLHF,TRBV11-1,TRBJ1-6,TRBD1,-
TGTGCCAGTAGTACCACCGGGACAGAGGGCACTGAAGCTTTCTTT,CASSTTGTEGTEAFF,TRBV19,TRBJ1-1,TRBD1,-
TGTGCCAGCAGTAGGACAGGGCAGGATTATGGCTACACCTTC,CASSRTGQDYGYTF,TRBV2,TRBJ1-2,TRBD1,few
TGTGCCAGCAGCTTTACGATAGATGAGCAGTTCTTC,CASSFTIDEQFF,TRBV5-4,TRBJ2-1,-,-
TGTGCCAGCAGCCCAACTAGCGGCTTCACAGATACGCAGTATTTT,CASSPTSGFTDTQYF,TRBV4-2,TRBJ2-3,TRBD2,-
TGTGCCAGCAGTCGGGGCGGGAGAACAGATACGCAGTATTTT,CASSRGGRTDTQYF,TRBV11-3,TRBJ2-3,TRBD2,-
TGTGCCAGCAGTGATGGGGGGGGAGGATATGAAAAACTGTTTTTT,CASSDGGGGYEKLFF,TRBV6-1,TRBJ1-4,-,-
TGCGCCAGCAGCTTGCCCCCCTCCTACGAGCAGTACTTC,CASSLPPSYEQYF,TRBV5-1,TRBJ2-7,-,-
TGTGCCAGCAGCTTATCCGGGACGGCCCAAGAGACCCAGTACTTC,CASSLSGTAQETQYF,TRBV7-9,TRBJ2-5,-,-
TGCGCCAGCAGCCAAGGGGTAAGCGGGAGCGGCCAAGAGACCCAGTACTTC,CASSQGVSGSGQETQYF,TRBV4-1,TRBJ2-5,TRBD2,-
TGTGCCAGCAGCCCCCAGGGACTAGCGGGAGCCACAGATACGCAGTATTTT,CASSPQGLAGATDTQYF,TRBV11-2,TRBJ2-3,TRBD2,-
TGTGCCAGTAGTATGGGCGCCGGGATGGATCAGCCCCAGCATTTT,CASSMGAGMDQPQHF,TRBV19,TRBJ1-5,-,-
TGTGCCGGAGGGACAGGGGGAGATACGCAGTATTTT,CAGGTGGDTQYF,TRBV2,TRBJ2-3,TRBD1,-
TGCGCCAGCGGGGACGGGGGGGGCTACAATGAGCAGTTCTTC,CASGDGGGYNEQFF,TRBV10-2,TRBJ2-1,TRBD2,-
TGTGCCTGGAGCCGGAGAGGGATTGGAGTAGCTTTCTTT,CAWSRRGIGVAFF,TRBV30,TRBJ1-1,-,few
TGTGCCAGCAGCTTACGGTCTAGCGGGAGGGTCTATGAGCAGTTCTTC,CASSLRSSGRVYEQFF,TRBV7-3,TRBJ2-1,TRBD2,-
TGCAGCACCGGGACTAGCGGGGACTACAATGAGCAGTTCTTC,CSTGTSGDYNEQFF,TRBV29-1,TRBJ2-1,TRBD2,few
TGTGCCAGCAGCTTGGACAGCCACTTGTACGAGCAGTACTTC,CASSLDSHLYEQYF,TRBV7-2,TRBJ2-7,-,-
TGTGCCATCAGTGACGGACAGGGTGGAAACACTGAAGCTTTCTTT,CAISDGQGGNTEAFF,TRBV10-3,TRBJ1-1,TRBD1,-
TGCGCCAGCAGCACTAGCGGGAGGGCCAGGGAGCAGTACTTC,CASSTSGRAREQYF,TRBV5-1,TRBJ2-7,TRBD2,medium-sized
TGTGCCAGCAGTTCCGACACAGGGGACTATGGCTACACCTTC,CASSSDTGDYGYTF,TRBV5-5,TRBJ1-2,TRBD1,once
TGCATAACCTTAGGCCACGAGCAGTACTTC,CITLGHEQYF,TRBV29-1,TRBJ2-7,-,-
TGTGCCAGCAGTGAAGCGGGAGGTAAACAAGAGACCCAGTACTTC,CASSEAGGKQETQYF,TRBV6-4,TRBJ2-5,TRBD2,-
TGTGCCAGTACTCCTGGGGACAGGGAAGCCGGGGAGCTGTTTTTT,CASTPGDREAGELFF,TRBV19,TRBJ2-2,TRBD1,many
TGTGCCAGCAGTGGGGGGACTAGCGGGAGAGCGGGCATTCAGTACTTC,CASSGGTSGRAGIQYF,TRBV2,TRBJ2-4,TRBD2,once
TGTGCCTGGAGTGTACAAGGCGGGACGGTCAGTGAGCAGTTCTTC,CAWSVQGGTVSEQFF,TRBV30,TRBJ2-1,-,-
TGTGCCAGCAGTTTTGGCACAGATACGCAGTATTTT,CASSFGTDTQYF,TRBV2,TRBJ2-3,-,-
TGCGCCAGCAGCCCGACAGGGCTCGAGCAGTACTTC,CASSPTGLEQYF,TRBV5-1,TRBJ2-7,TRBD1,-
TGTGCCAGCAGTGAGCAGGGACAAACCTACAATGAGCAGTTCTTC,CASSEQGQTYNEQFF,TRBV28,TRBJ2-1,-,-
TGTGCCACTGACAACTCCTACGAGCAGTACTTC,CATDNSYEQYF,TRBV28,TRBJ2-7,-,-
TGCGCCAGCAGCGAGCCAGGGGCGGGCCAAGAGACCCAGTACTTC,CASSEPGAGQETQYF,TRBV5-1,TRBJ2-5,-,few
TGTGCCAGCGAGGGTAGCGGGAGGATCGGAGATACGCAGTATTTT,CASEGSGRIGDTQYF,TRBV28,TRBJ2-3,TRBD2,-
TGTGCCAGCAGCTCCCCTCAACTAGCGGGATTTCGCAATGAGCAGTTCTTC,CASSSPQLAGFRNEQFF,TRBV13,TRBJ2-1,TRBD2,-
TGCAGCGGTCAACTGGCGGGAGGGCCGGGCGAGCAGTACTTC,CSGQLAGGPGEQYF,TRBV29-1,TRBJ2-7,TRBD2,-
TGTGCCAGCAGCCACGTGGGTAGCGGGAGGGACATTCAGTACTTC,CASSHVGSGRDIQYF,TRBV7-9,TRBJ2-4,TRBD2,-